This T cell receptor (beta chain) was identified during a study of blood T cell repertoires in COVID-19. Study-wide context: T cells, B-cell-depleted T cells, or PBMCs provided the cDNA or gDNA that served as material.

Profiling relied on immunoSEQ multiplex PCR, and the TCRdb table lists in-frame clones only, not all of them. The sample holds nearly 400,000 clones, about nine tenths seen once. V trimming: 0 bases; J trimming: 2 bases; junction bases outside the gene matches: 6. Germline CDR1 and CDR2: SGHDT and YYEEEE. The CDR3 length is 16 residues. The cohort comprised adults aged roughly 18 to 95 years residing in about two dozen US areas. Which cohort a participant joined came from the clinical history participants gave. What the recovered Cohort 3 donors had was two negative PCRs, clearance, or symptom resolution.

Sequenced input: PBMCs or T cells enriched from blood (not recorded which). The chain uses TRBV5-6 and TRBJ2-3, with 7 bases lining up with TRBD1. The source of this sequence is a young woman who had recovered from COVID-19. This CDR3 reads CASSLVPGGPTDTQYF. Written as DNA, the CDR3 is TGTGCCAGCAGCTTGGTACCAGGGGGTCCCACAGATACGCAGTATTTT. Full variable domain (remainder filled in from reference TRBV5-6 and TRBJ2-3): DAGVTQSPTHLIKTRGQQVTLRCSPKSGHDTVSWYQQALGQGPQFIFQYYEEEERQRGNFPDRFSGHQFPNYSSELNVNALLLGDSALYLCASSLVPGGPTDTQYFGPGTRLTVL.